This TCR beta chain was retrieved from a study of identical twins. TCRdb itself ran the 5' RACE reads through MiXCR, one entry per CDR3 protein. The sample records 1.5 million to 2 million distinct CDR3 sequences, around 33% being singletons. V shed 6 bases and J 6 bases; nucleotides not matched to a gene: 13. Looked up from germline, CDR1 is DFQATT and CDR2 is SNEGSKA (reference sequence). The CDR3 totals 15 residues. The sample holds a few counts of this clonotype. The antigen remains undetermined. Study observations and caveats: High-abundance cord blood beta clonotypes had fewer insertions; memory repertoires showed none. With monozygotic twins, out-of-frame TCR alpha sharing exceeded what models estimated. Conclusions were drawn cross-sectionally by statistical analysis, without following the same donors.

This sequence joins TRBV20-1 and TRBJ2-1, with TRBD2 matching 8 bases. Sequences were obtained from cord blood. This clonotype was sampled from a newborn girl in good health. The CDR3 protein is CSAQSGTRGVNEQFF. For the CDR3, the DNA is TGCAGTGCCCAGTCCGGGACTAGGGGTGTCAATGAGCAGTTCTTC.